Listed below are T cell receptor beta chains from one sample, sequenced in a study of T-cell reconstitution after alpha-beta-depleted transplantation in children. From the PCR reads, TCRdb called clonotypes with MiXCR, one entry per CDR3 protein. Of about 230,000 distinct CDR3 sequences listed, around 9.6% are singletons. The sequenced sample was PBMCs from the stem cell graft donor, obtained from the stem cell graft. These receptors all stem from a human donor who donated a stem cell graft to a child with acute lymphoblastic leukemia. Each CDR3 is given with its conserved first and last residue. D genes are given only for firm matches. Where a row states a size, it is once, few, many or the class of an expanded clone; other rows omit it.

CDR3 protein: CASRGEETQYF
CDR3 DNA: TGCGCCAGCCGCGGGGAAGAGACCCAGTACTTC
V gene: TRBV5-1
J gene: TRBJ2-5
D gene: NA
clone size: few

CDR3 protein: CASSRDRNNYGYTF
CDR3 DNA: TGCGCCAGCAGCCGGGACAGGAATAACTATGGCTACACCTTC
V gene: TRBV5-1
J gene: TRBJ1-2
D gene: TRBD1
clone size: few

CDR3 protein: CSVEGSRGNTIYF
CDR3 DNA: TGCAGCGTTGAAGGGTCCCGAGGAAACACCATATATTTT
V gene: TRBV29-1
J gene: TRBJ1-3
D gene: NA
clone size: NA

CDR3 protein: CATSDPSEGTLNYGYTF
CDR3 DNA: TGTGCCACCAGTGATCCCAGTGAGGGGACACTGAACTATGGCTACACCTTC
V gene: TRBV24-1
J gene: TRBJ1-2
D gene: NA
clone size: many

CDR3 protein: CASSATGRTEAFF
CDR3 DNA: TGTGCCAGCAGCGCGACAGGCAGGACTGAAGCTTTCTTT
V gene: TRBV25-1
J gene: TRBJ1-1
D gene: NA
clone size: medium-sized

CDR3 protein: CASSSGALGSTDTQYF
CDR3 DNA: TGCGCCAGCAGCTCCGGAGCCCTGGGCAGCACAGATACGCAGTATTTT
V gene: TRBV5-1
J gene: TRBJ2-3
D gene: NA
clone size: few

CDR3 protein: CAWSVPNEQFF
CDR3 DNA: TGTGCCTGGAGTGTACCCAATGAGCAGTTCTTC
V gene: TRBV30
J gene: TRBJ2-1
D gene: NA
clone size: many

CDR3 protein: CATSQSLNGEAFF
CDR3 DNA: TGCGCCACCTCCCAGTCCTTGAACGGTGAAGCTTTCTTT
V gene: TRBV10-1
J gene: TRBJ1-1
D gene: NA
clone size: few

CDR3 protein: CSARDHRVQETQYF
CDR3 DNA: TGCAGTGCTAGAGACCACAGGGTACAAGAGACCCAGTACTTC
V gene: TRBV20-1
J gene: TRBJ2-5
D gene: NA
clone size: NA

CDR3 protein: CASSLFSIVCGRGFSKPQHF
CDR3 DNA: TGTGCCAGCAGCTTATTCAGTATTGTTTGTGGCAGGGGATTTAGTAAGCCCCAGCATTTT
V gene: TRBV7-6
J gene: TRBJ1-5
D gene: NA
clone size: few

CDR3 protein: CSVKKPGRTDTQYF
CDR3 DNA: TGCAGCGTAAAGAAACCCGGGCGCACAGATACGCAGTATTTT
V gene: TRBV29-1
J gene: TRBJ2-3
D gene: NA
clone size: many

CDR3 protein: CASSLKRETLLNTEAFF
CDR3 DNA: TGTGCCAGCAGCTTAAAGAGGGAAACCCTTTTGAACACTGAAGCTTTCTTT
V gene: TRBV13
J gene: TRBJ1-1
D gene: NA
clone size: many

CDR3 protein: CSARGDGYNEQFF
CDR3 DNA: TGCAGTGCTAGAGGGGACGGCTACAATGAGCAGTTCTTC
V gene: TRBV20-1
J gene: TRBJ2-1
D gene: NA
clone size: many

CDR3 protein: CATSDSGDWNTEAFF
CDR3 DNA: TGTGCCACCAGTGATTCCGGGGATTGGAACACTGAAGCTTTCTTT
V gene: TRBV24-1
J gene: TRBJ1-1
D gene: NA
clone size: many

CDR3 protein: CASSPFYTGELFF
CDR3 DNA: TGTGCCAGCAGCCCCTTTTACACCGGGGAGCTGTTTTTT
V gene: TRBV3-1
J gene: TRBJ2-2
D gene: NA
clone size: NA

CDR3 protein: CASSQASTGSGGTDTQYF
CDR3 DNA: TGTGCCAGCAGCCAGGCCTCTACAGGTAGCGGGGGCACAGATACGCAGTATTTT
V gene: TRBV5-6
J gene: TRBJ2-3
D gene: TRBD2
clone size: NA

CDR3 protein: CASSQERDDTDTQYF
CDR3 DNA: TGTGCCAGCAGCCAAGAAAGGGACGATACAGATACGCAGTATTTT
V gene: TRBV3-1
J gene: TRBJ2-3
D gene: NA
clone size: many

CDR3 protein: CASSLSGGGSYGYTF
CDR3 DNA: TGTGCCAGCAGTTTGTCCGGGGGAGGAAGCTATGGCTACACCTTC
V gene: TRBV12-3/TRBV12-4
J gene: TRBJ1-2
D gene: NA
clone size: many